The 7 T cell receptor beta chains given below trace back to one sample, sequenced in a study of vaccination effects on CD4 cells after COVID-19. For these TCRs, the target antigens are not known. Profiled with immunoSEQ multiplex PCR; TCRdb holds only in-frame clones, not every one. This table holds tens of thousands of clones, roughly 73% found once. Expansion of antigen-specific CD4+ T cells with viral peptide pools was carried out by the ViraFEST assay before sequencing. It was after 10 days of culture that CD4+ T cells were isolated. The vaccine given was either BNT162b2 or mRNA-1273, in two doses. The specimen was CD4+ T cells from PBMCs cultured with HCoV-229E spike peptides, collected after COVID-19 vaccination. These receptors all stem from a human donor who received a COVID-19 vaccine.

CDR3 protein: CASGTGVVSYEQYV. The DNA of the CDR3 is TGTGCCAGCGGGACTGGAGTAGTCAGCTACGAGCAGTACGTC. The rearrangement uses TRBV28 and TRBJ2-7; TRBD2 is a possible D gene (6 bases). Germline lookup yields CDR1 MDHEN and CDR2 SYDVKM. The CDR3 length is 14 residues. V dropped 8 bases and J dropped 3 bases, with 17 bases sitting between them.

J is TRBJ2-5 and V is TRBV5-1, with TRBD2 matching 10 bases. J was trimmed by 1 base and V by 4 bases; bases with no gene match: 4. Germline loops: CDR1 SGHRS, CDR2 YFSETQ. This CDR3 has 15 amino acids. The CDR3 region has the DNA TGCGCCAGCAGCCCTCGGACTAGCGGCCAAGAGACCCAGTACTTC. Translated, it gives CASSPRTSGQETQYF.

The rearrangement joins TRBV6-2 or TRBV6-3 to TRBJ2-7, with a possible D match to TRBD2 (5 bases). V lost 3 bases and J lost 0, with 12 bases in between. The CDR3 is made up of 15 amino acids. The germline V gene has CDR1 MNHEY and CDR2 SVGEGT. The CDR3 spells CASSYLRASSYEQYV. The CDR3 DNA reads TGTGCCAGCAGTTATTTGCGGGCGAGCTCCTACGAGCAGTACGTC.

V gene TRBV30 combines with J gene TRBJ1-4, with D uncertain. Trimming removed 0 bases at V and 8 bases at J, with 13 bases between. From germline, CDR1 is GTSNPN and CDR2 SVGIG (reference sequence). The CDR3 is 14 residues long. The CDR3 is CAWSVPVIGEKLFF. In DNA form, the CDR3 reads TGTGCCTGGAGTGTACCTGTCATTGGGGAAAAACTGTTTTTT.

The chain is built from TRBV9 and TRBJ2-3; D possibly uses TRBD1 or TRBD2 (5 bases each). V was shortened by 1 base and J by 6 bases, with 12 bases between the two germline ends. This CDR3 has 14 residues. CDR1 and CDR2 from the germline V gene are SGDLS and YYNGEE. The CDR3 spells CASSVLGTSDTQYF. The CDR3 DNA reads TGTGCCAGCAGCGTATTAGGGACCTCGGATACGCAGTATTTT.

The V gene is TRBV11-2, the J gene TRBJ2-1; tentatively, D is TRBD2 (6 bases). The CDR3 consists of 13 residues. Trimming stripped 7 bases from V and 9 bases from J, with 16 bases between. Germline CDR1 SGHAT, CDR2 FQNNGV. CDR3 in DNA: TGTGCCAGCACGGACTACCCGGGGACTGAGCAGTTCTTC. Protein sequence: CASTDYPGTEQFF.

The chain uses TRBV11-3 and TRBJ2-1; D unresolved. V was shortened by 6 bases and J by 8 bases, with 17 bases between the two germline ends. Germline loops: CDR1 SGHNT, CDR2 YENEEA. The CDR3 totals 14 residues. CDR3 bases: TGTGCCAGCAGACGTCAGCTAGAATCCGATGAGCAGTTCTTC. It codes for CASRRQLESDEQFF. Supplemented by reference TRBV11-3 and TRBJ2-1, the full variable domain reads EAGVVQSPRYKIIEKKQPVAFWCNPISGHNTLYWYLQNLGQGPELLIRYENEEAVDDSQLPKDRFSAERLKGVDSTLKIQPAELGDSAVYLCASRRQLESDEQFFGPGTRLTVL.